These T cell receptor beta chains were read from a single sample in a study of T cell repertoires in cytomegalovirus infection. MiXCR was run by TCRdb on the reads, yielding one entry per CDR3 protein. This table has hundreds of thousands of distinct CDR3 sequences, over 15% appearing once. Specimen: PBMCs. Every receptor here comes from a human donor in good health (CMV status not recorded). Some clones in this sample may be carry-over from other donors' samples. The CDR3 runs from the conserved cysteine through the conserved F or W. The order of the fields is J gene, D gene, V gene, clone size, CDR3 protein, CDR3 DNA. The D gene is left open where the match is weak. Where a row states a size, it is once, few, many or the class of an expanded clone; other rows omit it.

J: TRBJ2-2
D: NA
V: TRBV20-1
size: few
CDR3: CSAAARGRRLGELFF
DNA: TGCAGTGCCGCCGCCCGGGGACGGAGGTTGGGGGAGCTGTTTTTT

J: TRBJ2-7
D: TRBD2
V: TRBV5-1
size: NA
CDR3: CASQIGLAESYEQYF
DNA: TGCGCCAGCCAAATAGGACTAGCGGAAAGCTACGAGCAGTACTTC

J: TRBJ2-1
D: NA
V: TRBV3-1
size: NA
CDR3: CASSQEVDSHSLFDEQFF
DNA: TGTGCCAGCAGCCAAGAGGTAGATTCCCACTCCCTGTTTGATGAGCAGTTCTTC

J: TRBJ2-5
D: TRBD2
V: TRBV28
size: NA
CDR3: CASSRPTGRGGRTQYF
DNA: TGTGCCAGCAGTCGCCCGACTGGGCGGGGGGGGAGGACCCAGTACTTC

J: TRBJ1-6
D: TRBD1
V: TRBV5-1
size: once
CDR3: CASSKATGAHSPLLF
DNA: TGCGCCAGCAGCAAAGCGACAGGGGCCCATTCACCCCTCCTCTTT

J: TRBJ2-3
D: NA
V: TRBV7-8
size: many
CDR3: CASSLAVAGSTDTQYF
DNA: TGTGCCAGCAGCTTAGCGGTTGCGGGGTCCACAGATACGCAGTATTTT

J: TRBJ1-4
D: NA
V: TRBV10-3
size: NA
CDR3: CAIRSGGDGEKLFF
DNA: TGTGCCATCCGGAGCGGGGGGGATGGTGAAAAACTGTTTTTT

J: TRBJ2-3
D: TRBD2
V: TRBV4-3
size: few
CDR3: CASSRSPAGATDTQYF
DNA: TGCGCCAGCAGCCGCTCCCCGGCGGGAGCAACAGATACGCAGTATTTT

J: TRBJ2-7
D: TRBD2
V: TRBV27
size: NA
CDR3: CASSPIPGLAPSYEQYF
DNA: TGTGCCAGCAGTCCAATCCCCGGACTAGCGCCATCCTACGAGCAGTACTTC

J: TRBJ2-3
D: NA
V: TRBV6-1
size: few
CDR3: CASGRADTQYF
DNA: TGTGCCAGCGGCAGGGCAGATACGCAGTATTTT

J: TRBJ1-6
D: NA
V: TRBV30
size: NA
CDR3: CAWSVTGALAPLHF
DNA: TGTGCCTGGAGTGTAACGGGGGCCCTGGCACCCCTCCACTTT

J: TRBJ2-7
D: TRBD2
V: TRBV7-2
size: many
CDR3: CASSLVGSGLAGSYEQYF
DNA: TGTGCCAGCAGCTTAGTGGGGAGTGGACTAGCGGGATCTTACGAGCAGTACTTC

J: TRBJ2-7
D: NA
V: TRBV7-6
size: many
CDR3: CASSLGIEYEQYF
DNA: TGTGCCAGCAGCCTAGGGATAGAATACGAGCAGTACTTC

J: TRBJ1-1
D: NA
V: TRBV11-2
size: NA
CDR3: CASSLDAGNTEAFF
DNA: TGTGCCAGCAGCTTAGATGCCGGGAACACTGAAGCTTTCTTT

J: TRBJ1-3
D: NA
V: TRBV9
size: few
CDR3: CASSVGGRSSGNTIYF
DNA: TGTGCCAGCAGCGTAGGCGGCCGGAGCTCTGGAAACACCATATATTTT

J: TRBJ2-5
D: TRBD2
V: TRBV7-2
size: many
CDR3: CASSWDSGAEETQYF
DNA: TGTGCCAGCAGTTGGGATAGCGGGGCAGAAGAGACCCAGTACTTC

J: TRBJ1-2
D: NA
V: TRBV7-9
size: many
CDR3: CASSETGYGYTF
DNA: TGTGCCAGCAGCGAAACCGGGTATGGCTACACCTTC

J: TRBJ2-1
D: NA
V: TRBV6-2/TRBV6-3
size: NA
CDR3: CASRKLTRGEQFF
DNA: TGTGCCAGCAGGAAATTGACTAGGGGTGAGCAGTTCTTC

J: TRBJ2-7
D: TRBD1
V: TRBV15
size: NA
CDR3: CATSRDAGTGTYELYF
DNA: TGTGCCACCAGCAGAGATGCAGGGACAGGGACTTACGAGCTGTACTTC

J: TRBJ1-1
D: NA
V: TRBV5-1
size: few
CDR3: CASSLRGGADEAFF
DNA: TGCGCCAGCAGCTTGCGTGGGGGGGCAGATGAAGCTTTCTTT

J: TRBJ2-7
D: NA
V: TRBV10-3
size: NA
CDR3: CATAETATYEQYF
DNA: TGTGCCACAGCCGAGACTGCAACCTACGAGCAGTACTTC

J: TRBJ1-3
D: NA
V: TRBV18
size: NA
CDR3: CASSPPLPTFSGNTVYF
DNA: TGTGCCAGCTCACCACCTCTGCCGACCTTCTCTGGAAACACCGTATATTTT

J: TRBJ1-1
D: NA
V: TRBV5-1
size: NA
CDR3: CASSSRGANTEAFF
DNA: TGCGCCAGCAGCTCCCGGGGAGCCAACACTGAAGCTTTCTTT

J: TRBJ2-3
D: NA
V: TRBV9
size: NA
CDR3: CASSVGPVTDTQYF
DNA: TGTGCCAGCAGCGTAGGTCCGGTCACAGATACGCAGTATTTT

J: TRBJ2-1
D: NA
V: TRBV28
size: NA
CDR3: CASSPPRYNEQFF
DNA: TGTGCCAGCAGTCCCCCCCGTTACAATGAGCAGTTCTTC

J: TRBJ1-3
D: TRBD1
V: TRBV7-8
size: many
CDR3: CASSLSYQGDTIYF
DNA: TGTGCCAGCAGCTTATCTTACCAGGGGGACACCATATATTTT

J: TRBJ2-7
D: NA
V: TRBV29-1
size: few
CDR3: CSVEDPTRREQYF
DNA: TGCAGCGTTGAAGACCCGACTAGAAGGGAGCAGTACTTC

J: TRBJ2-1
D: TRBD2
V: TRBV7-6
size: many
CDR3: CASSNPSGGAREQFF
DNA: TGTGCCAGCAGCAATCCTAGCGGGGGGGCGCGTGAGCAGTTCTTC

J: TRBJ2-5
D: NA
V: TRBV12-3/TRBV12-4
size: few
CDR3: CASSSPGTFQGTQYF
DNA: TGTGCCAGCAGCTCTCCAGGGACATTTCAAGGGACCCAGTACTTC

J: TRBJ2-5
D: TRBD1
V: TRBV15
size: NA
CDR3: CATSGDRGDGRQETQYF
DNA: TGTGCCACCAGCGGGGACAGGGGAGACGGTCGGCAAGAGACCCAGTACTTC

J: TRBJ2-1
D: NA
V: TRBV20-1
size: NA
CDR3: CSLKTVGSQTYNEQFF
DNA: TGCAGCCTCAAGACCGTAGGGTCTCAAACCTACAATGAGCAGTTCTTC